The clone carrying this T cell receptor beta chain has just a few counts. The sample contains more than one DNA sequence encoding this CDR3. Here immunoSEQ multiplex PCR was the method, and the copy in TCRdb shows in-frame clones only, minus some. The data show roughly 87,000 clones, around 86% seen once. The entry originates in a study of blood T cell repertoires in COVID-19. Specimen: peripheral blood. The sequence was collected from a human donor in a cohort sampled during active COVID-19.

The CDR3, as DNA: TGTGCCAGCAGGAAGACAGGGGGCGGGAATGAAAAACTGTTTTTT. Its translation is CASRKTGGGNEKLFF. J is TRBJ1-4 and V is TRBV27, with 10 bases matching TRBD1. The CDR3 consists of 15 residues. After removal of 6 bases from V and 5 bases from J, the junction contained 6 bases not matched to a gene. Germline CDR1 and CDR2: MNHEY and SMNVEV (reference sequence).